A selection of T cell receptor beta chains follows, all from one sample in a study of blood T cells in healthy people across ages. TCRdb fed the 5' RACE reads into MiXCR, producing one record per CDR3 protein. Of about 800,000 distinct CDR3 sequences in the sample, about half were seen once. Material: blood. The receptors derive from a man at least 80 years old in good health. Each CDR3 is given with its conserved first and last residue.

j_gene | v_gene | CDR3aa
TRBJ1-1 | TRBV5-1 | CASSLIQGANTEAFF
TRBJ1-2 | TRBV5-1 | CASSWRTGNYGYTF
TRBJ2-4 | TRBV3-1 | CASSQGGTMQYF
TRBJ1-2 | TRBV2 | CASREGQLNYGYTF
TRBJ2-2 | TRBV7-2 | CASSLRSRVPGELFF
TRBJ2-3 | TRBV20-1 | CSARDWQGAGDTQYF
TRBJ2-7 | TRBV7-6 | CASSSGPGGSYNEQYF
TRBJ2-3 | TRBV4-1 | CASSKRGADTQYF
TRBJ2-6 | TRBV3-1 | CASGLGISGANVLTF
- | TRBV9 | CASSAGVTSGQKETQYF
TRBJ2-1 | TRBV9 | CASSGIAGGPYNEQFF
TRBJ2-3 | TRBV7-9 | CASGAQGQDTQYF
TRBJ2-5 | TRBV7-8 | CASSSPRRAQYF
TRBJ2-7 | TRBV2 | CASSVQTGIVAEQYF
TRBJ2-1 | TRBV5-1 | CASSFTGLGDEQFF
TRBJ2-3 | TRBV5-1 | CASSLEGPSLTDTQYF
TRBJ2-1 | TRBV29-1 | CSVVEGGLAGYNEQFF
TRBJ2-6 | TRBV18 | CASSPGTGAGANVLTF
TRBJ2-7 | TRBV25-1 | CASSESLYRREGSYEQYF
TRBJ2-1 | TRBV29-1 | CSVEGEAGGSYNEQFF
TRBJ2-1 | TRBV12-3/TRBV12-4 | CASSSLYGSRNEQFF
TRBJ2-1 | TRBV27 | CASRDIIGLAGGQKQFF
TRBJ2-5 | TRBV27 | CASSSMGQAQETQYF
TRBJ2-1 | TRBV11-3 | CASSLDRGAGEQFF
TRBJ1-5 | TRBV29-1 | CSVGNGNQPQHF
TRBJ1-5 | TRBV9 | CASSQTTGVGQPQHF
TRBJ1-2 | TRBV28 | CASGSGGYTF
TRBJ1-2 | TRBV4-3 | CASSQDRFGAGPQGSGYTF
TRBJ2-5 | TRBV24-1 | CATSDPGTSGRLGETQYF
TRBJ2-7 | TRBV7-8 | CASSAVGQDYEQYF
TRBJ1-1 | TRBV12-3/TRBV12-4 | CASSLSVGRNTEAFF
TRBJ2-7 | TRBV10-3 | CAISEAGGSSGNEQYF
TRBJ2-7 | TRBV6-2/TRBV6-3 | CASSRASEEDEQYF
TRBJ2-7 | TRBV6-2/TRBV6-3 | CASINGASSYEQYF
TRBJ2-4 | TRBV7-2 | CASSLDFNRVGIQYF
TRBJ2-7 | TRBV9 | CASSVGPDVDYEQYF
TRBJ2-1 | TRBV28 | CASAGDRSSGRGYNEQFF
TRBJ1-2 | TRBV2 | CASRPDRVPPTF
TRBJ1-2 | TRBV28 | CASSAGGRAYYGYTF
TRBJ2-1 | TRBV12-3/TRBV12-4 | CGSSLGAANEQFF
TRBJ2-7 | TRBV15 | CATEGSRGAGYEQYF
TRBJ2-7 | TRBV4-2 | CASSQDQTGGYEQYF
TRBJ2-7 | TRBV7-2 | CASSATGGPYDEQYF
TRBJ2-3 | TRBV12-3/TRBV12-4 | CASSDDPLGTDTEYF
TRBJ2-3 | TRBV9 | CASSVAPTGEVWKDTQYF
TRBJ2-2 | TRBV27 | CASTLRSTGMDTGELFF
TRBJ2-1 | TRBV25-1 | CASSQQGALNEQFF
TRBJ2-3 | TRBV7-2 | CASSSPGRLTDTQYF
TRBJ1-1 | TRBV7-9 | CASSRPDSEAFF
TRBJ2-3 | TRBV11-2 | CASSLDPGYTQYF
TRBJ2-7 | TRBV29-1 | CSVEGEFSGRGNEQYF
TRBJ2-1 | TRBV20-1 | CSAPDSSSAVRFSYNEQFF
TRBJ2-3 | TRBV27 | CASRSGLAGFHLVTDTQYF
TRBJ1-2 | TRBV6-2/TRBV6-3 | CASRPDLGNGYTF
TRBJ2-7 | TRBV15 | CATSSGEHEQYF